Sequencing of this TCR beta chain was carried out in a study of OX40 agonist ivuxolimab in advanced cancers. Only in-frame clones appear in the TCRdb table, and some are missing; sequencing was by immunoSEQ multiplex PCR. Seen here are 90,000 to 100,000 clones, about 87% observed once, and the top ten hold under 0.8%. Remarks on this clone: The target antigen is unknown.

The CDR3 totals 14 residues. V was clipped by 4 bases and J by 4 bases; unmatched bases: 6. The germline CDR1 and CDR2 sequences are MNHEY and SVGAGI. Points from the study as a whole: At doses 0.1 to 3.0 mg/kg, CD4+ and CD8+ clones expanded.

The clonotype was recovered from an adult with an advanced solid tumor such as melanoma, head and neck, liver or kidney cancer. The sample in question was CD4+ or CD8+ T cells sorted from blood, obtained in a trial of the OX40 agonist ivuxolimab. V is TRBV6-5 and J is TRBJ2-7; the match to TRBD1 covers 8 bases. CDR3 DNA sequence: TGTGCCAGCAGTTTAGCAGGGGGCCCTTACGAGCAGTACTTC. It yields the protein CASSLAGGPYEQYF.